Listed here is a single T cell receptor (beta chain). What it recognizes is unknown. The protocol was immunoSEQ multiplex PCR, while the TCRdb copy is restricted to in-frame clones and leaves out a portion. The sample has tens of thousands of clones, more than 85% seen once. The CDR3 runs to 18 residues. This entry belongs to a study of cytomegalovirus exposure and HLA in healthy donors. The donors belonged to the 120-subject validation cohort, separate from the roughly 700-subject first cohort. Whole-study results and caveats: Among the CMV-associated chains, a few were confirmed in vitro as specific for CMV antigens. Listed as cytomegalovirus-associated were 170 or so TCR beta chains.

The sequenced sample consisted of PBMCs. V is TRBV21-1 and J is TRBJ1-5. TRBV21-1 is described as a pseudogene. The receptor was isolated from a woman under 40 in good health and CMV-seronegative. The CDR3 DNA reads TGTGCCAGCAGCAAGGGGGGGAGGGGATCTTTCGACAATCAGCCCCAGCATTTT. It yields the protein CASSKGGRGSFDNQPQHF.